Each of the 15 T cell receptor beta chains below was sequenced from the same sample in a study of control samples from healthy donors and cancer patients. Clones were read by immunoSEQ multiplex PCR, and TCRdb kept only the in-frame ones, dropping some. The profile shows roughly 150,000 clones, 90% to 95% of them singletons. The sample was blood. All receptors derive from a man younger than 30 in good health.

The chain has TRBV11-1 and TRBJ1-1, with D perhaps TRBD1 (5 bases). The germline V gene encodes CDR1 SGHAT and CDR2 FQDESV (reference sequence). V was cut by 0 bases and J by 4 bases, with 12 bases left in between. The CDR3 sequence is 15 residues long. CDR3 protein: CASSLATAGSTEAFF. The CDR3 nucleotides read TGTGCCAGCAGCTTAGCAACGGCAGGGAGCACTGAAGCTTTCTTT.

Only one count was recorded for this clone. This chain uses TRBV7-6 with TRBJ1-3; D is ambiguous. V was shortened by 10 bases and J by 0 bases, with 19 bases between the two germline ends. The CDR3 sequence is 16 residues long. In germline, CDR1 is SGHVS, CDR2 FNYEAQ. The CDR3 region has the DNA TGTGCCACTACGCCGTATGCGCTCCTCTCTGGAAACACCATATATTTT. It specifies CATTPYALLSGNTIYF.

The chain is built from TRBV2 and TRBJ2-5, with 12 bases aligning to TRBD2. V was pared by 5 bases and J by 4 bases, with 14 bases of the junction left unmatched. Germline loops: CDR1 SNHLY, CDR2 FYNNEI. CDR3 size: 18 residues. The chain's CDR3 is CASSLRLAGASKGETQYF. CDR3 DNA: TGTGCCAGCAGTCTACGACTAGCGGGAGCCTCAAAGGGAGAGACCCAGTACTTC.

This chain uses TRBV5-4 with TRBJ2-7; 12 bases match TRBD1. Trimming removed 4 bases from V and 6 bases from J; junction bases left unmatched: 5. This CDR3 is 14 amino acids long. Germline V gives CDR1 SGHNT, CDR2 YYREEE (reference sequence). The CDR3 DNA follows: TGTGCCAGCAGCCCGGGGACAGGGGGCGGCGAGCAGTACTTC. Translation: CASSPGTGGGEQYF.

The V gene is TRBV30, the J gene TRBJ1-5; D might be TRBD1 (6 bases). Trimming pared 0 bases from V and 4 bases from J, leaving 13 bases between. This CDR3 is 15 amino acids long. Germline loops: CDR1 GTSNPN, CDR2 SVGIG (reference sequence). The CDR3 is CAWSVMGAWNQPQHF. CDR3 nucleotide sequence: TGTGCCTGGAGTGTCATGGGGGCTTGGAATCAGCCCCAGCATTTT. The full variable domain, completed using reference TRBV30 and TRBJ1-5, is SQTIHQWPATLVQPVGSPLSLECTVEGTSNPNLYWYRQAAGRGLQLLFYSVGIGQISSEVPQNLSASRPQDRQFILSSKKLLLSDSGFYLCAWSVMGAWNQPQHFGDGTRLSIL.

The chain employs TRBV15 and TRBJ1-5, with unresolved D. From germline, CDR1 is LNHNV and CDR2 YYDKDF (reference sequence). The CDR3 is 13 residues long. Trimming stripped 0 bases from V and 6 bases from J, with 6 bases between. CDR3 residues: CATSREEGQPQHF. CDR3 DNA sequence: TGTGCCACCAGCAGAGAGGAAGGTCAGCCCCAGCATTTT.

This clone has a single count. J is TRBJ2-7 and V is TRBV5-5; 11 bases are shared with TRBD1. Germline-derived CDR1 and CDR2 are SGHKS and YYEKEE (reference sequence). The CDR3 has 15 amino acids. V gave up 5 bases and J gave up 2 bases; unmatched junction bases: 6. The CDR3 DNA follows: TGTGCCAGCAGATGGACAGGGGGCGCAGCCTACGAGCAGTACTTC. Encoded protein: CASRWTGGAAYEQYF.

CDR3 in amino acids: CASRSDREGAEAFF. For the CDR3, the DNA is TGTGCCAGCAGATCGGACAGGGAAGGCGCTGAAGCTTTCTTT. The chain recombines TRBV7-9 with TRBJ1-1; 8 bases agree with TRBD1. The trim removed 6 bases at V and 6 bases at J, leaving 9 bases unmatched. The CDR3 is 14 residues long. The germline V gene has CDR1 SEHNR and CDR2 FQNEAQ (reference sequence).

This chain uses TRBV9 with TRBJ1-3, with no clear D. There are 13 residues in the CDR3. From germline, CDR1 is SGDLS and CDR2 YYNGEE. V was shortened by 5 bases and J by 7 bases, with 13 bases between the two germline ends. The DNA for the CDR3 is TGTGCCAGCAGGGGCCTAGGGTTGAACACCATATATTTT. Translation: CASRGLGLNTIYF.

The rearrangement joins TRBV30 to TRBJ1-3; D unclear. Germline V gives CDR1 GTSNPN, CDR2 SVGIG (reference sequence). V was trimmed by 3 bases and J by 0 bases, leaving 12 bases between them. The CDR3 has 15 amino acids. The CDR3 DNA follows: TGTGCCTGGAGCCCGGACCGAGGCTCTGGAAACACCATATATTTT. The encoded protein is CAWSPDRGSGNTIYF.

This clone was counted a single time. The chain uses TRBV4-2 and TRBJ1-1; D unclear. The germline CDR1 and CDR2 sequences are LGHNA and YNFKEQ. V lost 4 bases and J lost 8, with 11 bases in between. This CDR3 has 12 amino acids. CDR3 sequence (DNA): TGTGCCAGCAGCCCGTCGGCCGGGGAAGCTTTCTTT. This gives the protein CASSPSAGEAFF.

The genes are TRBV30 and TRBJ2-7, with D possibly matching TRBD2 (5 bases). Germline CDR1 GTSNPN, CDR2 SVGIG (reference sequence). Trimming removed 5 bases from V and 5 bases from J, with 13 bases in between. The CDR3 is made up of 12 amino acids. In DNA form, the CDR3 reads TGTGCCTGGGGGAGTCAGGTCGACGAGCAGTACTTC. Translation gives CAWGSQVDEQYF.

CDR3 region: CASSPEITDTQYF. In nucleotides, the CDR3 is TGTGCCAGCAGCCCGGAAATCACAGATACGCAGTATTTT. The rearrangement links TRBV5-8 to TRBJ2-3; D uncertain. The CDR3 extends over 13 amino acids. CDR1 is SGHTS and CDR2 is YDEGEE in the germline V gene. The V end was cut by 4 bases, the J end by 2 bases, with 8 bases between.

V and J are TRBV5-4 and TRBJ2-5; 11 positions agree with TRBD2. The CDR3 consists of 17 residues. V shed 1 base and J 7 bases; nucleotides not matched to a gene: 12. CDR1 is SGHNT, CDR2 YYREEE, per germline (reference sequence). The CDR3 here is CASSLRGSGRAEATQYF. In DNA form, the CDR3 reads TGTGCCAGCAGCTTGAGGGGTAGCGGGAGGGCCGAGGCGACCCAGTACTTC.

V gene TRBV19 combines with J gene TRBJ1-2, with D possibly TRBD1 on 5 matching bases. V dropped 6 bases and J dropped 8 bases, with 10 bases sitting between them. The CDR3 sequence is 11 residues long. CDR1 and CDR2 (germline): LNHDA, SQIVND (reference sequence). Here the CDR3 DNA reads TGTGCCAGTAGCCAGGGTAGCGGCTACACCTTC. Its protein is CASSQGSGYTF.